A single sample gave rise to the 20 T cell receptor beta chains below, sequenced in a study of post-analysis software for immune sequencing data. Study-level points and caveats: A few TRBV segments (TRBV5-6, TRBV5-1 and TRBV20-1 among them) occurred more frequently in patients than in controls.

Each TCR beta cDNA library carried unique molecular identifiers. TCRdb processed the PCR reads anew with MiXCR; each CDR3 protein has one entry. The sample comprises roughly 620,000 distinct CDR3 sequences, about 44% of which are singletons, and more than 1.5% rests with the top ten. Their specific antigens are unknown. Sequencing was done on a sample of blood. These receptors came from a girl aged 10 to 17 with multiple sclerosis.

In its sample, this clonotype was seen a few times. V gene TRBV6-5 combines with J gene TRBJ2-3, with D uncertain. The CDR3 loop spans 13 amino acids. Germline V gives CDR1 MNHEY, CDR2 SVGAGI. V dropped 7 bases and J dropped 4 bases, with 12 bases sitting between them. CDR3 loop: CASTDSAPDTQYF. CDR3 bases: TGTGCCAGCACAGACTCGGCCCCAGATACGCAGTATTTT.

The chain recombines TRBV20-1 with TRBJ2-3, with 7 bases lining up with TRBD2. V shed 5 bases, J shed 10 bases, and the junction held 9 bases outside the gene matches. Germline assignment: CDR1 DFQATT and CDR2 SNEGSKA (reference sequence). This CDR3 is 12 amino acids long. The CDR3 bases are TGCAGTGCTGCGAGACTAGCCGGCTCGCAGTATTTT. As protein: CSAARLAGSQYF.

J is TRBJ2-3 and V is TRBV12-3 or TRBV12-4; TRBD2 is a possible D gene (6 bases). This CDR3 comprises 14 residues. Trimming pared 8 bases from V and 4 bases from J, leaving 16 bases between. CDR3 region: CASGGDELPDTQYF. CDR3 in DNA: TGTGCCAGCGGAGGGGACGAATTGCCAGATACGCAGTATTTT.

This clonotype was seen a handful of times. The chain has TRBV4-2 and TRBJ2-1; possible D gene TRBD1, 6 bases. V lost 3 bases and J 4 bases, leaving 13 bases between the germline ends. CDR3 size: 15 residues. Germline V gene lookup returns CDR1 LGHNA and CDR2 YNFKEQ. The CDR3 sequence is CASSQNIGTYNEQFF. The CDR3 bases are TGTGCCAGCAGCCAGAATATAGGGACATACAATGAGCAGTTCTTC.

This chain uses TRBV5-1 with TRBJ2-3, with D possibly TRBD1 on 6 matching bases. This CDR3 spans 16 amino acids. The germline V and J ends were trimmed by 4 bases and 1 base, with 16 bases remaining between them. Per the germline V gene, CDR1 is SGHRS and CDR2 is YFSETQ. The DNA for the CDR3 is TGCGCCAGCAGCCCGTACAGGGTAGGGGGCACAGATACGCAGTATTTT. It encodes CASSPYRVGGTDTQYF.

This clonotype was counted only a few times. V is TRBV7-2 and J is TRBJ2-5; 8 positions agree with TRBD1. Germline V gives CDR1 SGHTA, CDR2 FQGNSA. J gave up 9 bases and V 5 bases, and 5 bases lay outside the gene matches. The CDR3 has 12 residues. The CDR3 DNA reads as TGTGCCAGCAGCCTACGACAGGGGTCCCAGTACTTC. Translated: CASSLRQGSQYF.

The chain has TRBV4-2 and TRBJ1-5; D may be TRBD1 (5 bases). Trimming left V 3 bases short and J 0 bases short, with 15 bases between. This CDR3 has 17 residues. Germline V gives CDR1 LGHNA, CDR2 YNFKEQ. CDR3 protein: CASSQVFGGSSNQPQHF. DNA of the CDR3: TGTGCCAGCAGCCAGGTCTTCGGGGGGAGTAGCAATCAGCCCCAGCATTTT.

The chain couples TRBV6-2 or TRBV6-3 to TRBJ1-1; perhaps TRBD1 as D (5 bases). Trimming took 8 bases from V and 1 from J, leaving 14 bases between them. This CDR3 has 14 amino acids. Germline-derived CDR1 and CDR2 are MNHEY and SVGEGT. For the CDR3, the DNA is TGTGCCAGCGGGGCAGGCTCTGGGAACACTGAAGCTTTCTTT. Its protein is CASGAGSGNTEAFF.

This clonotype came up a few times. J is TRBJ2-5 and V is TRBV7-2; D not resolved. Judging by the DNA end, TRBJ2-7 fits better; the J call may be wrong. The CDR3 runs 15 residues. CDR1 is SGHTA and CDR2 is FQGNSA in the germline V gene. CDR3 coding DNA: TGTGCCAGCAGCTTAGCGGGTTATGCATCCTACGAGCAGTACTTC. Amino acids: CASSLAGYASYEQYF.

V gene TRBV3-1 combines with J gene TRBJ2-7; possible D gene TRBD1, 5 bases. The CDR3 has 12 amino acids. With 0 bases removed from V and 6 bases from J, the gap between germline ends came to 6 bases. Looked up from germline, CDR1 is LGHDT and CDR2 is YNNKEL (reference sequence). The CDR3 DNA reads as TGTGCCAGCAGCCAAGAGGGGCGCGAGCAGTACTTC. This codes for CASSQEGREQYF.

Concerning this clonotype: Germline and junction disagree at one end, which may indicate a read error. V and J are TRBV5-4 and TRBJ2-3; the D gene is possibly TRBD2 (5 bases). The CDR3 has 15 residues. From germline, CDR1 is SGHNT and CDR2 YYREEE (reference sequence). The CDR3 loop is CTSSFRLHSTDTQYF. For the CDR3, the DNA is TGTACCAGCAGCTTCCGACTACATAGCACAGATACGCAGTATTTT. Together with reference TRBV5-4 and TRBJ2-3, the CDR3 gives the full variable domain: ETGVTQSPTHLIKTRGQQVTLRCSSQSGHNTVSWYQQALGQGPQFIFQYYREEENGRGNFPPRFSGLQFPNYSSELNVNALELDDSALYLCTSSFRLHSTDTQYFGPGTRLTVL.

The V gene is TRBV6-6, the J gene TRBJ2-3, with a weak D call TRBD2 (6 bases). In germline, CDR1 is MNHNY, CDR2 SVGAGI (reference sequence). Trimming took off 5 bases at V and 2 bases at J, with 14 bases between the two ends. This CDR3 comprises 15 residues. This CDR3 reads CASSNRREFTDTQYF. For the CDR3, the DNA is TGTGCCAGCAGTAACCGACGGGAGTTCACAGATACGCAGTATTTT.

This clonotype was counted between two and nine times. The V gene is TRBV5-1, the J gene TRBJ2-5; D is undetermined. Looked up from germline, CDR1 is SGHRS and CDR2 is YFSETQ. This CDR3 has 13 residues. The V and J ends lost 3 bases and 3 bases respectively, with 9 bases between them. The CDR3 nucleotides are TGCGCCAGCAGCTCACCGCAAAAAGAGACCCAGTACTTC. Translation gives CASSSPQKETQYF.

The chain joins TRBV5-1 to TRBJ2-1, with 9 bases identical to TRBD2. The ends lost 4 bases at V and 8 bases at J; junction bases unmatched: 13. The germline V gene encodes CDR1 SGHRS and CDR2 YFSETQ. CDR3 length equals 16 residues. The CDR3 DNA reads TGCGCCAGCAGCACCCCAAGGCGGGAGGGCCGGGATGAGCAGTTCTTC. This sequence encodes CASSTPRREGRDEQFF.

The chain links TRBV19 to TRBJ1-2; 10 bases line up with TRBD1. The CDR3 spans 14 residues. With V trimmed by 6 bases and J by 2 bases, 3 bases remained unmatched. The germline V gene encodes CDR1 LNHDA and CDR2 SQIVND (reference sequence). CDR3 sequence: CASRRTGGNYGYTF. CDR3 nucleotide sequence: TGTGCCAGTAGAAGGACAGGGGGGAACTATGGCTACACCTTC.

The chain has TRBV6-6 and TRBJ2-7, with no clear D. V dropped 4 bases and J dropped 2 bases, with 9 bases sitting between them. The CDR3 spans 13 residues. Looked up from germline, CDR1 is MNHNY and CDR2 is SVGAGI (reference sequence). CDR3 sequence reads: CASSSVDAYEQYF. The CDR3 DNA reads as TGTGCCAGCAGTTCAGTGGACGCCTACGAGCAGTACTTC.

The CDR3 DNA reads as TGTGCCAGCAGTTTCTGGATGAACACCGGGGAGCTGTTTTTT. Its protein product is CASSFWMNTGELFF. The chain recombines TRBV27 with TRBJ2-2; no definite D call. V lost 3 bases and J 1 base, leaving 6 bases between the germline ends. CDR3 length: 14 amino acids. CDR1 is MNHEY and CDR2 is SMNVEV in the germline V gene (reference sequence).

The rearrangement joins TRBV10-3 to TRBJ1-1; 7 nucleotides match TRBD1. The CDR3 runs to 12 residues. V lost 2 bases to trimming and J lost 11 bases; unmatched junction nucleotides: 5. Germline V gene sequence: CDR1 ENHRY, CDR2 SYGVKD. The DNA for the CDR3 is TGTGCCATCAGTGAGGACAGGGAGGACGCTTTCTTT. It specifies CAISEDREDAFF.

The chain carries TRBV9 and TRBJ2-4; TRBD2 is a possible D gene (5 bases). This CDR3 has 14 residues. From germline, CDR1 is SGDLS and CDR2 YYNGEE. V was pared by 3 bases and J by 6 bases, with 13 bases between. CDR3 sequence reads: CASSEAVGRNIQYF. The DNA of the CDR3 is TGTGCCAGCAGCGAGGCAGTGGGGAGAAACATTCAGTACTTC.

V gene TRBV6-4 combines with J gene TRBJ2-5; 7 bases match TRBD1. The CDR3 has 14 residues. Trimming removed 2 bases from V and 11 bases from J; junction bases left unmatched: 11. CDR1 is MRHNA, CDR2 SNTAGT, per germline. Written as DNA, the CDR3 is TGTGCCAGCAGTGACGCAGGGGGTAGTAATGAGCAGTACTTC. Translation: CASSDAGGSNEQYF.